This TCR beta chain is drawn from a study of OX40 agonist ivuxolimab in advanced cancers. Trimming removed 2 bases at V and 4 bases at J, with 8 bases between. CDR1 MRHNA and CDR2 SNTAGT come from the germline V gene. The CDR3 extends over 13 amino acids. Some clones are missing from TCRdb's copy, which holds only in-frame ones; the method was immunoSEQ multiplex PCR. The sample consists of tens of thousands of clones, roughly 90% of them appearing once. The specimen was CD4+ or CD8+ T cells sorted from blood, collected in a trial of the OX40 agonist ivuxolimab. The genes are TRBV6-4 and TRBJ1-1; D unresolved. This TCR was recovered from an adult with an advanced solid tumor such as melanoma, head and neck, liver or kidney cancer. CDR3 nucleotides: TGTGCCAGCAGTGACAGGGAGGGCACTGAAGCTTTCTTT. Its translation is CASSDREGTEAFF.